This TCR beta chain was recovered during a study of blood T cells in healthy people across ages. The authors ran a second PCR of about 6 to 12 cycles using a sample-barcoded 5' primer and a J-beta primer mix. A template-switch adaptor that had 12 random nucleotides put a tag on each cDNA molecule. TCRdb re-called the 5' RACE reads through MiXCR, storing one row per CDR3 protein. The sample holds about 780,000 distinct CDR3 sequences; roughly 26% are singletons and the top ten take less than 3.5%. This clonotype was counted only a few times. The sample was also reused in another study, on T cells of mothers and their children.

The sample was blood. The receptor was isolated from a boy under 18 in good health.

This CDR3 reads CSARRDGRAEAFF. CDR3 DNA sequence: TGCAGTGCGAGGCGGGACGGAAGGGCTGAAGCTTTCTTT. The chain carries TRBV20-1 and TRBJ1-1; tentatively, D is TRBD1 (5 bases). Germline loops: CDR1 DFQATT, CDR2 SNEGSKA (reference sequence). The V gene lost 6 bases and the J gene lost 6 bases, with 17 bases spanning the gap. This CDR3 has 13 residues.